Below, one T cell receptor (beta chain) is given with its context. Its antigen is unknown. No quality values exist for individual bases; no much larger clone is one base distant. The entry originates in a study of T cell responses to AZD1222 COVID-19 vaccine (dated by TCRdb to 2020 to 2023). For context, the study as a whole: AZD1222 recipients whose second dose came at about 4 weeks and those whose second dose came at about 12 weeks were combined into one group, since spike-specific TCR depth and breadth did not differ between the two schedules. A total of 233 trial participants underwent TCR sequencing, of whom 207 received two doses of AZD1222 and some 25 received two doses of the MenACWY control vaccine. Trial participants were enrolled by age into subgroups of 18-55, 56-69 and 70-plus years, and around 150, 28 and 57 TCR-sequenced participants, respectively, were included in these subgroups. General study outcomes and caveats: In the small 56-69-year group, the increase in depth fell short of significance, most likely because of low power. Nearly half of unique spike-specific TCRs reportedly recognized epitopes outside regions mutated in the B.1.351 and B.1.1.7 variants. After two AZD1222 doses, spike-specific TCR breadth and depth were significantly higher than at day 0 and than in MenACWY recipients. Conclusions about previously exposed vaccinees are limited because only six or seven AZD1222 recipients were SARS-CoV-2 seropositive at baseline. Most participants were white British and females outnumbered males, and the authors suggested that clonal diversity may have been underestimated. Because no day 14 peak-response samples were available, repertoires were characterized only after the peak T cell response. CD4 TCRs associated with the vaccine covered the entire spike protein, and the dominant responses were in regions 160-218 and 743-854.

The time point tag for this specimen amounts to: baseline before first vaccination. Vaccinee samples came from UK trials COV001 and COV002, including a single-blind randomized controlled phase 2/3 trial of AZD1222 (ChAdOx1 nCoV-19) in healthy adults. Trial participant PBMC samples were collected at day 0 and day 28 after the second dose for TCRbeta chain sequencing. Trimming removed 0 bases from V and 8 bases from J, leaving 11 bases between the germline ends. Counted from cysteine to phenylalanine, this CDR3 has 14 amino acids. The only DNA kept is the CDR3, 42 bases in frame from the first base. Sequences SGHRS (CDR1) and YFSETQ (CDR2) are obtained from the germline V gene. The CDR3 regions of human TCRbeta chains were analyzed by immunosequencing. Regarding the original processing steps: Repertoire TCRs were checked for matches against a reference library of SARS-CoV-2-specific TCRs that had been generated using the MIRA antigen-specificity platform. Breadth was defined as the fraction of unique TCRs that were SARS-CoV-2-associated. Depth was defined as the fraction of total T cells that were SARS-CoV-2-associated. Using the MIRA data, each spike-specific TCR was mapped to the spike region that the TCR reacts to and placed in a CD4 or CD8 class. Log10-transformed breadth and depth values were compared by one-way ANOVA with Sidak's multiple comparisons tests. TCRdb took this table from immuneACCESS and kept in-frame rearrangements with V and J called. Such tables lack part of the clones; where checked against another copy, unresolved V genes explain under half of the gap, and the rest is unexplained. That table furnishes V, J and clone size, whereas the DNA furnished D and trimming. The sample table lists about 120,000 clones, around 92% of them with a count of one. The ten largest make up 13% to 15% of the sample.

Here the chain combines TRBV5-1 and TRBJ1-4; confidence is insufficient to name the D gene. The starting material was peripheral blood, obtained on day 0 of AZD1222 vaccination. This TCR came from an adult in good health. The DNA is TGCGCCAGCAGCTTGGGAGGGCGGGGAGAAAAACTGTTTTTT. The resulting protein is CASSLGGRGEKLFF.